This passage covers 14 T cell receptor beta chains from one sample sequenced in a study of cytomegalovirus exposure and HLA in healthy donors. The PCR employed 60 Vbeta primers together with 13 Jbeta primers. Repertoires were generated with immunoSEQ multiplex PCR, while TCRdb's copy carries only in-frame clones and drops some. Of some 250,000 clones listed, approximately 81% are singletons. What was sequenced was PBMCs. The receptors originated from a woman aged 60-70 years in good health and CMV-seropositive.

V is TRBV23-1 and J is TRBJ1-5; a possible D gene is TRBD1 (5 bases). TRBV23-1 is marked as an open reading frame, function uncertain. The CDR3 loop spans 15 amino acids. V was pared by 7 bases and J by 4 bases, with 17 bases between. The CDR3 region has the DNA TGCGCCAGCATACTTGGCAGGGAGGAGAATCAGCCCCAGCATTTT. Its translation is CASILGREENQPQHF.

The chain carries TRBV15 and TRBJ2-5; 8 bases agree with TRBD2. The CDR3 covers 14 residues. After removal of 2 bases from V and 4 bases from J, the junction contained 3 bases not matched to a gene. Germline CDR1 and CDR2: LNHNV and YYDKDF (reference sequence). Written as DNA, the CDR3 is TGTGCCACCAGCAGAATAGCGGGATTAGAGACCCAGTACTTC. Translated, it gives CATSRIAGLETQYF.

The chain joins TRBV29-1 to TRBJ1-5; no definite D call. V lost 4 bases to trimming and J lost 0 bases, with 4 bases between them. The germline V gene has CDR1 SQVTM and CDR2 ANQGSEA. The CDR3 has 12 residues. CDR3 sequence (DNA): TGCAGCGTTGTGAGTAGCAATCAGCCCCAGCATTTT. This encodes CSVVSSNQPQHF.

This clone showed up just a few times. V is TRBV7-9 and J is TRBJ2-3; the D gene is possibly TRBD2 (6 bases). Germline CDR1 SEHNR, CDR2 FQNEAQ (reference sequence). The CDR3 is 15 amino acids. V was pared by 6 bases and J by 4 bases, with 17 bases between. This CDR3 is CASRGPGRRADTQYF. The CDR3, as DNA: TGTGCCAGCAGAGGTCCAGGGAGGAGGGCAGATACGCAGTATTTT.

The rearrangement joins TRBV30 to TRBJ1-1; 7 bases match TRBD1. Trimming took 3 bases from V and 8 from J; bases not matched to a gene: 9. Per the germline V gene, CDR1 is GTSNPN and CDR2 is SVGIG (reference sequence). This CDR3 has 13 residues. CDR3 residues: CAWSVPGQPEAFF. Written as DNA, the CDR3 is TGTGCCTGGAGCGTGCCGGGACAGCCAGAAGCTTTCTTT.

This chain's CDR3 is CAIRGGTGELFF. DNA for the CDR3: TGTGCCATCAGGGGGGGAACCGGGGAGCTGTTTTTT. The J gene is TRBJ2-2, the V gene TRBV10-3; D perhaps matches TRBD2 (6 bases). V lost 6 bases, J lost 5 bases, and 7 bases lay in between. The germline V gene has CDR1 ENHRY and CDR2 SYGVKD. The CDR3 is 12 amino acids.

V is TRBV29-1 and J is TRBJ1-4, with TRBD1 matching 8 bases. This CDR3 contains 15 residues. Germline V gene lookup returns CDR1 SQVTM and CDR2 ANQGSEA. V shed 6 bases and J 8 bases; nucleotides not matched to a gene: 14. The CDR3 nucleotides are TGCAGCGTAACGACCGGACAGGGTAGATCGGAAAAACTGTTTTTT. This encodes CSVTTGQGRSEKLFF.

The chain joins TRBV10-3 to TRBJ2-3, with D maybe TRBD2 (5 bases). Per the germline V gene, CDR1 is ENHRY and CDR2 is SYGVKD. The V gene lost 6 bases and the J gene lost 12 bases, with 16 bases spanning the gap. There are 12 residues in the CDR3. CDR3 protein: CAISPAGVHQYF. As DNA, the CDR3 is TGTGCCATCAGCCCGGCCGGGGTTCATCAGTATTTT.

The chain has TRBV19 and TRBJ1-5, with 8 positions matching TRBD1. Germline CDR1 LNHDA, CDR2 SQIVND (reference sequence). Trimming at V came to 7 bases and at J to 0 bases, leaving 17 bases not matched to a gene. The CDR3 has 19 residues. The CDR3 DNA reads TGTGCCAGTACCAAAGGTTTAGGACAGGGCCTACTTAGCAATCAGCCCCAGCATTTT. Its protein is CASTKGLGQGLLSNQPQHF.

V and J are TRBV7-2 and TRBJ1-1; D remains ambiguous. V was pared by 4 bases and J by 5 bases, with 14 bases between. The CDR3 length is 14 residues. Germline V CDR1 and CDR2: SGHTA, FQGNSA. For the CDR3, the DNA is TGTGCCAGCAGCTCCGTCGTCGGGGATACTGAAGCTTTCTTT. Translation: CASSSVVGDTEAFF.

The gene calls are TRBV7-9 and TRBJ2-1, with D hard to call. Germline CDR1 and CDR2: SEHNR and FQNEAQ (reference sequence). CDR3 length: 14 amino acids. Trimming shortened V by 1 base and J by 0 bases, and 4 bases separated the two germline ends. Here the CDR3 DNA reads TGTGCCAGCAGCTTAGAGAGCTCCTACAATGAGCAGTTCTTC. Its protein is CASSLESSYNEQFF.

The genes are TRBV21-1 and TRBJ1-2; the table gives TRBD1 as D, unverified against the DNA. TRBV21-1 is a pseudogene segment. The CDR3 runs 15 residues. CDR3 amino acids: CASSKVTGGHYGYTF. CDR3 DNA sequence: TGTGCCAGCAGCAAAGTGACAGGGGGGCACTATGGCTACACCTTC.

V and J are TRBV19 and TRBJ1-3, with a weak D call TRBD1 (5 bases). CDR1 and CDR2 from the germline V gene are LNHDA and SQIVND (reference sequence). This CDR3 is built from 16 residues. V was trimmed by 7 bases and J by 0 bases, leaving 16 bases between them. The CDR3 nucleotides are TGTGCCAGTACCTATTCCCGCGGGGCCTCTGGAAACACCATATATTTT. It codes for CASTYSRGASGNTIYF.

This chain links TRBV29-1 with TRBJ2-5, with D tentatively TRBD1 (5 bases). V lost 7 bases and J lost 4, with 13 bases in between. The CDR3 loop spans 12 amino acids. From germline, CDR1 is SQVTM and CDR2 ANQGSEA. CDR3 coding DNA: TGCAGCGCCGGCAGGCAGGGAGAGACCCAGTACTTC. This translates into CSAGRQGETQYF.